The TCR beta chain under discussion was sequenced for a study of T cells in Graves' hyperthyroidism and ophthalmopathy. An absence of ophthalmopathy progression within 18 months meant stable Graves' hyperthyroidism. Study findings and constraints: The model foresaw ophthalmopathy a median roughly 6.6 months prior to onset.

Amplified TCR beta CDR3 regions came from RNA transcripts. Initially, a first-round RT-PCR of the TCR CDR3 employed the HTBI primer set. TCRdb recomputed calls from the multiplex PCR reads with MiXCR, one row per CDR3 protein. The sample carries about 560,000 distinct CDR3 sequences, 46% recorded once. The table lists this clonotype with a few counts. The target antigen is unknown. Germline assignment: CDR1 SQVTM and CDR2 ANQGSEA. Unmatched junction bases numbered 7, after V lost 7 bases and J lost 3 bases. This CDR3 is built from 13 residues. The sample was peripheral blood or thyroid tissue (not recorded which). The receptor was isolated from a woman between 18 and 30 years old with Graves' hyperthyroidism. The chain is built from TRBV29-1 and TRBJ2-7, with 9 bases fitting TRBD1. The CDR3 coding sequence is TGCAGCGCTAGACAGGGGGTTGGCTACGAGCAGTACTTC. Translating it yields CSARQGVGYEQYF.